This passage covers 5 T cell receptor beta chains from one sample sequenced in a study of T cells in localized non-small cell lung cancer. The data were produced by immunoSEQ multiplex PCR, yet TCRdb's version contains in-frame clones alone and is incomplete. The sample lists about 46,000 clones, around 81% seen once, with about 15% in the top ten. The sample was peripheral blood mononuclear cells, taken before any cancer treatment. The receptors originated from a man aged 40 to 70 with stage III lung adenocarcinoma.

The chain is built from TRBV5-1 and TRBJ1-6; TRBD1 might be the D (5 bases). Germline assignment: CDR1 SGHRS and CDR2 YFSETQ. The V end lost 0 bases, the J end lost 11 bases, and 9 bases lay between the germline ends. The CDR3 has 13 residues. CDR3 amino acids: CASSLVGVTPLHF. CDR3 DNA sequence: TGCGCCAGCAGCTTGGTGGGGGTCACACCCCTCCACTTT.

The chain uses TRBV7-8 and TRBJ2-7; tentatively, D is TRBD1 (5 bases). CDR1 and CDR2 (germline): SGHVS, FQNEAQ. V was cut by 5 bases and J by 2 bases, with 19 bases left in between. This CDR3 region has 16 residues. CDR3 loop: CASSQDRTILTYEQYF. In DNA form, the CDR3 reads TGTGCCAGCAGCCAGGACCGGACAATCTTAACCTACGAGCAGTACTTC.

CDR3 DNA: TGTGCCAGTAGCGTAGGAACCGGGACTATATACGAGCAGTACTTC. It encodes CASSVGTGTIYEQYF. The rearrangement joins TRBV6-5 to TRBJ2-7, with 7 bases fitting TRBD2. CDR1 MNHEY and CDR2 SVGAGI come from the germline V gene. The CDR3 has 15 residues. The V and J ends lost 9 bases and 4 bases, in that order; junction bases with no gene match: 15.

The genes are TRBV5-8 and TRBJ2-7, with TRBD2 identical over 12 bases. The CDR3 loop spans 16 amino acids. In germline, CDR1 is SGHTS, CDR2 YDEGEE. The J segment lost 0 bases and the V segment lost 3 bases, leaving 4 bases of the junction unmatched. CDR3 in amino acids: CASSSRLAGASYEQYF. The CDR3 region has the DNA TGTGCCAGCAGCTCCCGACTAGCGGGGGCCTCCTACGAGCAGTACTTC.

The chain uses TRBV5-5 and TRBJ1-3; D is uncertain. The CDR3 sequence is 13 residues long. Germline values: CDR1 SGHKS, CDR2 YYEKEE (reference sequence). V gave up 4 bases and J gave up 1 base, with 6 bases separating them. Here the CDR3 DNA reads TGTGCCAGCAGCCCGCAGTCTGGAAACACCATATATTTT. Translated: CASSPQSGNTIYF.